This T cell receptor beta chain emerged from a study of technical replicates of blood from several donors. Germline values: CDR1 MDHEN, CDR2 SYDVKM. The CDR3 totals 17 residues. V lost 4 bases to trimming and J lost 8 bases; unmatched junction nucleotides: 15. Profiling relied on immunoSEQ multiplex PCR, and the TCRdb table lists in-frame clones only, not all of them. This sample has about 83,000 clones, with roughly nine tenths found just once. The sample taken for sequencing was T cells isolated from PBMCs. The clonotype comes from a human donor in good health. The J gene is TRBJ2-1, the V gene TRBV28; 9 bases match TRBD2. CDR3: CASSSRGSSGKFYEQFF. DNA of the CDR3: TGTGCCAGCAGTTCTAGGGGGTCTAGCGGGAAATTCTATGAGCAGTTCTTC.